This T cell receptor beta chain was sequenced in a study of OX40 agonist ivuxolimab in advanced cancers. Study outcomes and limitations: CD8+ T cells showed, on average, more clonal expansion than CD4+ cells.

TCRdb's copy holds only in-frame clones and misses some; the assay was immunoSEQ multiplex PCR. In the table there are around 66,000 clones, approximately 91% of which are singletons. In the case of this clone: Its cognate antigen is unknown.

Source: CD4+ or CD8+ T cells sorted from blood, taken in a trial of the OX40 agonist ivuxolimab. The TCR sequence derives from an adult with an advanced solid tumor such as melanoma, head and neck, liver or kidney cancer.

The CDR3 loop is CASSIDAGTPVTYEQYF. The CDR3 coding sequence is TGTGCCAGTAGTATAGACGCCGGGACGCCCGTCACCTACGAGCAGTACTTC. The chain uses TRBV19 and TRBJ2-7; D is tentatively TRBD1 or TRBD2 (5 bases each). The CDR3 loop spans 17 amino acids. Trimming cost V 0 bases and J 2 bases, with 17 bases left between them. The germline CDR1 and CDR2 sequences are LNHDA and SQIVND (reference sequence).